This section outlines one T cell receptor (beta chain) sequence together with its context. There is no known antigen for this receptor. Base qualities are not provided; no much larger clone lies one nucleotide away. This record belongs to a study of OX40 agonist ivuxolimab in advanced cancers. Broadly, across the study: Ivuxolimab, which targeted the costimulatory receptor OX40 (CD134), was an agonistic, fully human IgG2 monoclonal antibody. The monotherapy dose-escalation portion (N ≈ 52 patients) of the phase I ivuxolimab trial is reported in the paper. Prior anti-PD-1, anti-PD-L1 or anti-CTLA-4 therapy was permitted, and about 40% of dose-escalation patients had received checkpoint inhibitors. Intravenous ivuxolimab was administered to patients every 2 weeks at six dose levels: 0.01, 0.1, 0.3, 1.5, 3 and 10 mg/kg. Of the roughly 51 dose-escalation patients, hepatocellular carcinoma was present in approximately 20, melanoma in roughly 15, renal cell carcinoma in 9 and head and neck cancer in 9. The point of sequencing TCRbeta in the periphery was to test whether ivuxolimab changed TCR sequence diversity and drove clonal T-cell expansion. The dose-escalation cohort was roughly 87% male with a mean age of roughly 60 years, ranging from 23 to 79. Three dose-escalation patients achieved partial responses, one with hepatocellular carcinoma and two with cutaneous melanoma. The investigation overall reported the following: The antigen specificity of the clonally expanded peripheral T cells was not determined. Low levels of normalized T-cell clonal expansion were also shown by some nonresponding patients. In partial responders in the 0.1-3.0 mg/kg groups, normalized peripheral clonal expansion was found to be among the lowest, especially among CD8+ T cells. After ivuxolimab, expanded clones were on average more numerous among CD8+ T cells than among CD4+ T cells. At doses of 0.1 to 3.0 mg/kg, clonal expansion of both CD4+ and CD8+ blood T cells was observed from baseline to week 6.

Genomic DNA was isolated from the sorted cells so that the TCRbeta CDR3 region could be sequenced. The immunoSEQ Assay was used for sequencing of TCRbeta CDR3 regions. The immuneACCESS repertoire file appears here via TCRdb, limited to in-frame rearrangements. These files lack a portion of the clones; in checked studies, under half of the deficit traces to unresolved V genes, and the cause of the others is not known. The sample includes around 40,000 clones, with 85% to 90% observed a single time. The leading ten clones occupy 9.5% to 15% of the sample. The germline ends are 8 bases apart after V is trimmed by 1 base and J by 1 base. The CDR3 sequence holds 15 residues, the cysteine and phenylalanine included. Only CDR3 DNA is held: 45 bases, read in frame from base 1. Via the germline V gene, CDR1 is MNHNS and CDR2 SASEGT. The trial excluded patients who had a history of autoimmune disease or were on systemic immunosuppression. Peripheral blood for TCR sequencing was collected from all dose cohorts at baseline, on cycle 4 day 1, and on cycle 7 day 1. The samples were drawn from a first-in-human, open-label, multicenter phase I dose-escalation trial of ivuxolimab. Adults with locally advanced or metastatic melanoma, renal cell, hepatocellular, or head and neck squamous cell carcinoma were enrolled in the trial. Before TCR sequencing, CD4+ T cells and CD8+ T cells from peripheral blood were sorted into separate populations.

The sample consisted of CD4+ or CD8+ T cells sorted from blood, taken in a trial of the OX40 agonist ivuxolimab. The sequence was obtained from an adult with an advanced solid tumor such as melanoma, head and neck, liver or kidney cancer. Rearrangement joined TRBV6-1 to TRBJ2-1; the D gene cannot be resolved reliably. The nucleotide sequence reads as follows: TGTGCCAGCAGTGAAGTAAGGGAATCCTACAATGAGCAGTTCTTC. This is translated as CASSEVRESYNEQFF.